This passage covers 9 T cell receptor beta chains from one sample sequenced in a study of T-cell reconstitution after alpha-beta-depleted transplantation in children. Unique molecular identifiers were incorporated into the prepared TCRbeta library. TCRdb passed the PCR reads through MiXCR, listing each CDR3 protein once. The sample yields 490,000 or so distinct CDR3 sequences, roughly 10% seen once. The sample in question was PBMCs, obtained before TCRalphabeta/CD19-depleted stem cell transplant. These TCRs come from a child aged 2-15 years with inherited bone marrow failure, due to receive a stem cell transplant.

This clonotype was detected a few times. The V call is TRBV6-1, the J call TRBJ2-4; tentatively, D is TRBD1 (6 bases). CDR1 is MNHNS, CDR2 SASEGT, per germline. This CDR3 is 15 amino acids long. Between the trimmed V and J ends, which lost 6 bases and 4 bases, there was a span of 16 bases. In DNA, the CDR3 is TGTGCCAGCAGAAAGGGAAGTCAGGGGAAAAACATTCAGTACTTC. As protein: CASRKGSQGKNIQYF.

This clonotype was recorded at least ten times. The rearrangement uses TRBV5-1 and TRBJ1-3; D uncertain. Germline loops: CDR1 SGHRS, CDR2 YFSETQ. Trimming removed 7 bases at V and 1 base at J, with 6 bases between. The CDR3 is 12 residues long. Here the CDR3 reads CASGESGNTIYF. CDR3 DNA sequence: TGCGCCAGCGGGGAGTCTGGAAACACCATATATTTT.

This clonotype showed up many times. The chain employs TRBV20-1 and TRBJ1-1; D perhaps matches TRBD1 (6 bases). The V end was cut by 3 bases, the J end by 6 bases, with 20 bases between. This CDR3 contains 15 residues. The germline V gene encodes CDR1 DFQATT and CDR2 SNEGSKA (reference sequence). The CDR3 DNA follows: TGCAGTGCTAGGGGGACATCTGGAAATGGGGCTGAAGCTTTCTTT. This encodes CSARGTSGNGAEAFF.

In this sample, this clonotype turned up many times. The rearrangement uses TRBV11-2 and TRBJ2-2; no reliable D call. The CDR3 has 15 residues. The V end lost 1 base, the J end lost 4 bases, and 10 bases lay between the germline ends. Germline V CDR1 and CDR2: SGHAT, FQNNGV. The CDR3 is CASSLVAVVTGELFF. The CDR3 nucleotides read TGTGCCAGCAGCTTAGTTGCGGTCGTCACCGGGGAGCTGTTTTTT. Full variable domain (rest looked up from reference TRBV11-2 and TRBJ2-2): EAGVAQSPRYKIIEKRQSVAFWCNPISGHATLYWYQQILGQGPKLLIQFQNNGVVDDSQLPKDRFSAERLKGVDSTLKIQPAKLEDSAVYLCASSLVAVVTGELFFGEGSRLTVL.

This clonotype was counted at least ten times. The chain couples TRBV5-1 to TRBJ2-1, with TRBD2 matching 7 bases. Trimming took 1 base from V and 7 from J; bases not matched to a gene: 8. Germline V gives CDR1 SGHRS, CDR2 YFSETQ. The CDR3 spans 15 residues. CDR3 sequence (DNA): TGCGCCAGCAGCTTGAGGCTAGCGGCACCTAATGAGCAGTTCTTC. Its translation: CASSLRLAAPNEQFF.

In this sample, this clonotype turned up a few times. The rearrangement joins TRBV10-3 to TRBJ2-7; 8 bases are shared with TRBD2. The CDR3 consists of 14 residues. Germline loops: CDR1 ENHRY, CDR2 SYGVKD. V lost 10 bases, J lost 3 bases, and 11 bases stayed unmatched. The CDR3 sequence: CATTGGDYHYEQYF. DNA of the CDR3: TGTGCCACCACGGGGGGGGACTACCACTACGAGCAGTACTTC.

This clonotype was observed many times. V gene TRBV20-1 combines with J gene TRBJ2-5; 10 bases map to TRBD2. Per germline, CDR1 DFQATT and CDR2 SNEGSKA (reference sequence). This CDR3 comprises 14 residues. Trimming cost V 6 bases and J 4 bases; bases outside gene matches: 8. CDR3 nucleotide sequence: TGCAGTGCCGGAGCGGGAGGGTCGGTAGAGACCCAGTACTTC. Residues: CSAGAGGSVETQYF.

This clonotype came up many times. The CDR3 DNA follows: TGTGCCACGACCGGCAGGAGCAATCAGCCCCAGCATTTT. The encoded protein is CATTGRSNQPQHF. The J gene is TRBJ1-5, the V gene TRBV6-2 or TRBV6-3; D is uncertain. The germline V and J ends were trimmed by 10 bases and 1 base, with 11 bases remaining between them. CDR1 and CDR2 from the germline V gene are MNHEY and SVGEGT. The CDR3 loop spans 13 amino acids.

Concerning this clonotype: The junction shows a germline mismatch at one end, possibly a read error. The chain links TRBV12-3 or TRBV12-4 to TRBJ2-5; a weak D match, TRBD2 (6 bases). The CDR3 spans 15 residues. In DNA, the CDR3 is TGTGCCATCAGTTTTGTGGGGGAGGCCCAAGAGACCCAGTACTTC. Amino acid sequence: CAISFVGEAQETQYF.